This is a list of T cell receptor beta chains from one sample in a study of blood T cell repertoires in COVID-19. Data came from immunoSEQ multiplex PCR; TCRdb stores just in-frame clones and leaves some out. Among 150,000 to 200,000 clones listed, about 90% were seen once. Specimen: peripheral blood. The receptors here all came from a man aged 50 to 59 with acute or convalescent COVID-19. The CDR3 runs from the conserved cysteine through the conserved F or W. The D gene is left open where the match is weak. Expanded clones get a size class; other rows say once, few or many, or leave the size out.

D gene: TRBD1; J gene: TRBJ1-3; clone size: .; V gene: TRBV18; CDR3 protein: CASSPTAGTGGNTIYF; CDR3 DNA: TGTGCCAGCTCACCAACAGCCGGGACAGGCGGAAACACCATATATTTT
D gene: .; J gene: TRBJ2-6; clone size: .; V gene: TRBV2; CDR3 protein: CASRYTVAPSGANVLTF; CDR3 DNA: TGTGCCAGCAGGTACACCGTAGCCCCCTCTGGGGCCAACGTCCTGACTTTC
D gene: .; J gene: TRBJ2-4; clone size: .; V gene: TRBV28; CDR3 protein: CASSLRGLQNIQYF; CDR3 DNA: TGTGCCAGCAGTTTACGGGGGTTACAAAACATTCAGTACTTC
D gene: TRBD1; J gene: TRBJ2-1; clone size: .; V gene: TRBV5-4; CDR3 protein: CASSPTGGTNEQFF; CDR3 DNA: TGTGCCAGCAGCCCGACAGGGGGAACGAATGAGCAGTTCTTC
D gene: .; J gene: TRBJ1-4; clone size: .; V gene: TRBV14; CDR3 protein: CASSQETGGSEKLFF; CDR3 DNA: TGTGCCAGCAGCCAAGAGACAGGAGGCTCTGAAAAACTGTTTTTT
D gene: TRBD1; J gene: TRBJ2-1; clone size: few; V gene: TRBV28; CDR3 protein: CASTRDSYNEQFF; CDR3 DNA: TGTGCCAGCACCCGGGACAGCTACAATGAGCAGTTCTTC
D gene: .; J gene: TRBJ1-3; clone size: .; V gene: TRBV19; CDR3 protein: CASTPGRYSGNTIYF; CDR3 DNA: TGTGCCAGTACCCCGGGGAGGTACTCTGGAAACACCATATATTTT
D gene: .; J gene: TRBJ1-2; clone size: .; V gene: TRBV24-1; CDR3 protein: CATSAPWGDASGYTF; CDR3 DNA: TGTGCCACCAGTGCCCCTTGGGGAGACGCGAGTGGCTACACCTTC
D gene: TRBD1; J gene: TRBJ2-7; clone size: once; V gene: TRBV18; CDR3 protein: CASSPGQGQGYEQYF; CDR3 DNA: TGTGCCAGCTCACCAGGACAGGGACAGGGTTACGAGCAGTACTTC
D gene: TRBD2; J gene: TRBJ2-5; clone size: .; V gene: TRBV7-9; CDR3 protein: CASTLSGGQETQYF; CDR3 DNA: TGTGCCAGCACCCTATCGGGAGGGCAAGAGACCCAGTACTTC
D gene: TRBD1; J gene: TRBJ1-1; clone size: few; V gene: TRBV4-2; CDR3 protein: CASSRGTGGMNTEAFF; CDR3 DNA: TGTGCCAGCAGCCGCGGGACAGGGGGAATGAACACTGAAGCTTTCTTT
D gene: .; J gene: TRBJ1-4; clone size: .; V gene: TRBV24-1; CDR3 protein: CATSDPTTGGYEKLFF; CDR3 DNA: TGTGCCACCAGTGACCCTACGACAGGCGGGTATGAAAAACTGTTTTTT
D gene: TRBD1; J gene: TRBJ2-3; clone size: .; V gene: TRBV3-1/TRBV3-2; CDR3 protein: CASGYRGQTDTQYF; CDR3 DNA: TGTGCCAGCGGATACAGGGGGCAGACAGATACGCAGTATTTT
D gene: .; J gene: TRBJ1-2; clone size: .; V gene: TRBV18; CDR3 protein: CASSPARGNGYTF; CDR3 DNA: TGTGCCAGCTCACCAGCCAGGGGCAATGGCTACACCTTC
D gene: .; J gene: TRBJ2-2; clone size: .; V gene: TRBV11-1; CDR3 protein: CASSSGAGELFF; CDR3 DNA: TGTGCCAGCAGCTCGGGGGCCGGGGAGCTGTTTTTT
D gene: TRBD1; J gene: TRBJ2-7; clone size: .; V gene: TRBV7-2; CDR3 protein: CASISPGGGNSYEQYF; CDR3 DNA: TGTGCCAGCATCTCGCCAGGGGGCGGGAATTCCTACGAGCAGTACTTC
D gene: TRBD1; J gene: TRBJ2-6; clone size: once; V gene: TRBV2; CDR3 protein: CASSKAGTGSSGANVLTF; CDR3 DNA: TGTGCCAGCAGCAAGGCCGGGACAGGGAGCTCTGGGGCCAACGTCCTGACTTTC
D gene: .; J gene: TRBJ2-7; clone size: .; V gene: TRBV28; CDR3 protein: CASKVGRGRSSYEQYF; CDR3 DNA: TGTGCCAGCAAAGTAGGTCGGGGTAGGAGCTCCTACGAGCAGTACTTC
D gene: .; J gene: TRBJ1-2; clone size: .; V gene: TRBV4-3; CDR3 protein: CASSQVIDGGYGYTF; CDR3 DNA: TGCGCCAGCAGCCAAGTAATCGACGGAGGCTATGGCTACACCTTC
D gene: TRBD2; J gene: TRBJ2-7; clone size: .; V gene: TRBV27; CDR3 protein: CASSLVLAGEQYF; CDR3 DNA: TGTGCCAGCAGTTTAGTCCTAGCGGGCGAGCAGTACTTC
D gene: .; J gene: TRBJ1-5; clone size: .; V gene: TRBV27; CDR3 protein: CASSDLLGARVNQPQHF; CDR3 DNA: TGTGCCAGCAGCGACTTGCTGGGGGCGCGGGTCAATCAGCCCCAGCATTTT
D gene: .; J gene: TRBJ2-2; clone size: .; V gene: TRBV6-1; CDR3 protein: CASSDAGAANTGELFF; CDR3 DNA: TGTGCCAGCAGTGACGCGGGGGCAGCGAACACCGGGGAGCTGTTTTTT
D gene: .; J gene: TRBJ1-2; clone size: .; V gene: TRBV4-1; CDR3 protein: CASSPQGNYDRINYGYTF; CDR3 DNA: TGCGCCAGCAGCCCGCAAGGAAATTATGACAGAATTAACTATGGCTACACCTTC
D gene: TRBD2; J gene: TRBJ2-1; clone size: .; V gene: TRBV7-3; CDR3 protein: CASRPPSGGRGNEQFF; CDR3 DNA: TGTGCCAGCAGACCTCCCAGCGGGGGGAGGGGGAATGAGCAGTTCTTC
D gene: .; J gene: TRBJ2-5; clone size: .; V gene: TRBV7-9; CDR3 protein: CASSLARTDQETQYF; CDR3 DNA: TGTGCCAGCAGCTTAGCGAGGACAGACCAAGAGACCCAGTACTTC
D gene: .; J gene: TRBJ2-1; clone size: .; V gene: TRBV18; CDR3 protein: CASSLTGSSYNEQFF; CDR3 DNA: TGTGCCAGCTCACTCACAGGGAGCTCCTACAATGAGCAGTTCTTC
D gene: .; J gene: TRBJ2-2; clone size: .; V gene: TRBV27; CDR3 protein: CASTSKDNTNTGELFF; CDR3 DNA: TGTGCCAGCACCTCCAAGGACAACACGAACACCGGGGAGCTGTTTTTT
D gene: TRBD1; J gene: TRBJ1-3; clone size: once; V gene: TRBV4-1; CDR3 protein: CASSQWSGGSGNTIYF; CDR3 DNA: TGCGCCAGCAGCCAATGGTCAGGGGGATCTGGAAACACCATATATTTT
D gene: .; J gene: TRBJ1-2; clone size: few; V gene: TRBV2; CDR3 protein: CASSGLRTAFYGYTF; CDR3 DNA: TGTGCCAGCAGTGGCTTAAGGACAGCCTTCTATGGCTACACCTTC
D gene: .; J gene: TRBJ2-2; clone size: .; V gene: TRBV19; CDR3 protein: CASSIGGLHTGELFF; CDR3 DNA: TGTGCCAGTAGTATAGGGGGACTTCACACCGGGGAGCTGTTTTTT
D gene: TRBD2; J gene: TRBJ2-1; clone size: .; V gene: TRBV9; CDR3 protein: CASSVGGSTQFF; CDR3 DNA: TGTGCCAGCAGCGTAGGCGGGAGTACCCAGTTCTTC
D gene: .; J gene: TRBJ2-1; clone size: .; V gene: TRBV29-1; CDR3 protein: CSVATGIEQFF; CDR3 DNA: TGCAGCGTAGCTACAGGGATCGAGCAGTTCTTC
D gene: .; J gene: TRBJ2-2; clone size: .; V gene: TRBV4-3; CDR3 protein: CASSRRVPNTGELFF; CDR3 DNA: TGCGCCAGCAGCCGCAGGGTACCGAACACCGGGGAGCTGTTTTTT
D gene: .; J gene: TRBJ1-4; clone size: .; V gene: TRBV20-1; CDR3 protein: CSASSGGAGTNEKLFF; CDR3 DNA: TGCAGTGCTAGTTCGGGGGGCGCCGGAACTAATGAAAAACTGTTTTTT
D gene: .; J gene: TRBJ2-1; clone size: .; V gene: TRBV7-2; CDR3 protein: CASSFAGSSYNEQFF; CDR3 DNA: TGTGCCAGCAGCTTTGCGGGGAGCTCCTACAATGAGCAGTTCTTC
D gene: .; J gene: TRBJ2-5; clone size: .; V gene: TRBV5-1; CDR3 protein: CASSFGQSQETQYF; CDR3 DNA: TGCGCCAGCAGCTTTGGGCAAAGCCAAGAGACCCAGTACTTC
D gene: .; J gene: TRBJ1-6; clone size: .; V gene: TRBV4-1; CDR3 protein: CASSQDRTGRFSPLHF; CDR3 DNA: TGCGCCAGCAGCCAAGACCGGACGGGGAGGTTTTCACCCCTCCACTTT
D gene: .; J gene: TRBJ2-4; clone size: .; V gene: TRBV30; CDR3 protein: CAWRKLTGLNIQYF; CDR3 DNA: TGTGCCTGGAGGAAATTGACAGGTTTAAACATTCAGTACTTC
D gene: .; J gene: TRBJ1-2; clone size: .; V gene: TRBV29-1; CDR3 protein: CSVDEGVGYTF; CDR3 DNA: TGCAGCGTTGATGAGGGGGTCGGCTACACCTTC
D gene: TRBD2; J gene: TRBJ2-2; clone size: .; V gene: TRBV11-2; CDR3 protein: CASSLVRLNGGAGELFF; CDR3 DNA: TGTGCCAGCAGCTTAGTCCGACTGAACGGGGGGGCCGGGGAGCTGTTTTTT
D gene: TRBD1; J gene: TRBJ1-2; clone size: .; V gene: TRBV19; CDR3 protein: CASSSLGQGFDGYTF; CDR3 DNA: TGTGCCAGTAGTTCGCTCGGACAGGGGTTCGATGGCTACACCTTC
D gene: .; J gene: TRBJ1-6; clone size: .; V gene: TRBV6-5; CDR3 protein: CASRQRGGNSPLHF; CDR3 DNA: TGTGCCAGCAGGCAGAGGGGGGGTAATTCACCCCTCCACTTT
D gene: .; J gene: TRBJ1-1; clone size: .; V gene: TRBV27; CDR3 protein: CASSLSGGVGNTEAFF; CDR3 DNA: TGTGCCAGCAGTTTATCGGGGGGGGTAGGGAACACTGAAGCTTTCTTT
D gene: .; J gene: TRBJ1-5; clone size: .; V gene: TRBV7-9; CDR3 protein: CASSWGVRQPQHF; CDR3 DNA: TGTGCCAGCAGCTGGGGGGTTAGACAGCCCCAGCATTTT
D gene: TRBD1; J gene: TRBJ2-3; clone size: once; V gene: TRBV10-2; CDR3 protein: CATTAGGTDTQYF; CDR3 DNA: TGCGCCACAACTGCAGGGGGAACAGATACGCAGTATTTT